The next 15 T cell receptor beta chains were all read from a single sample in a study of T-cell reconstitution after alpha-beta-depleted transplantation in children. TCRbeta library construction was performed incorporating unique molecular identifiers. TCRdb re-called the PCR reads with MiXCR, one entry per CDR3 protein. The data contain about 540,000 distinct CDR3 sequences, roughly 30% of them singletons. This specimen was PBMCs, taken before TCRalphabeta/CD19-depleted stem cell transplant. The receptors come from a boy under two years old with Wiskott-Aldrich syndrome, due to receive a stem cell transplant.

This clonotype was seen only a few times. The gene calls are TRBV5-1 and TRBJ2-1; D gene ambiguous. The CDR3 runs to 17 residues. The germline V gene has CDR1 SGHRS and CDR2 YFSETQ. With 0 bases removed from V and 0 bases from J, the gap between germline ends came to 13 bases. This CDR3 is CASSLDFWASSYNEQFF. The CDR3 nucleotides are TGCGCCAGCAGCTTGGACTTCTGGGCAAGCTCCTACAATGAGCAGTTCTTC.

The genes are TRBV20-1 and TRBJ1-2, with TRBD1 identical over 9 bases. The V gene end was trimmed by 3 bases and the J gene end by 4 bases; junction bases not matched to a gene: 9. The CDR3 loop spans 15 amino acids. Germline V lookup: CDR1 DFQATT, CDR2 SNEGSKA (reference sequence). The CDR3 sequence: CSARTPGQGVYGYTF. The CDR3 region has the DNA TGCAGTGCTAGGACCCCGGGACAGGGCGTCTATGGCTACACCTTC.

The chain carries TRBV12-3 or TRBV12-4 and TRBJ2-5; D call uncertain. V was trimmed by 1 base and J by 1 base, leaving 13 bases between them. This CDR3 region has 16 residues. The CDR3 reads CASSLEVRAVQETQYF. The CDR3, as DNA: TGTGCCAGCAGTTTAGAGGTTAGGGCGGTCCAAGAGACCCAGTACTTC.

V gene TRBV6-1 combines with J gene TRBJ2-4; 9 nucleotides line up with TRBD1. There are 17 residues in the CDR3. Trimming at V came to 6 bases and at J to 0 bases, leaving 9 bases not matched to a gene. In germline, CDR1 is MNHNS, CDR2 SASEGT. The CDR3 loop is CASSRWGQGLAKNIQYF. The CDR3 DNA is TGTGCCAGCAGCCGCTGGGGACAGGGTCTAGCCAAAAACATTCAGTACTTC.

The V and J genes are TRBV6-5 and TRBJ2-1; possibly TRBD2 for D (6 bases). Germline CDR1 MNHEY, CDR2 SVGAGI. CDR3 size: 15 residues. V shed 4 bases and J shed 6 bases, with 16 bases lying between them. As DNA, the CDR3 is TGTGCCAGCAGTTTCTTCGGCGGGATGGGCAATGAGCAGTTCTTC. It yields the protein CASSFFGGMGNEQFF.

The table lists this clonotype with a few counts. CDR3 in amino acids: CASSETGLSEAFF. CDR3 in DNA: TGTGCCAGCAGCGAGACAGGCTTAAGTGAAGCTTTCTTT. This chain links TRBV6-2 or TRBV6-3 with TRBJ1-1; TRBD1 might be the D (6 bases). Between the trimmed V and J ends, which lost 6 bases and 7 bases, there was a span of 15 bases. Germline assignment: CDR1 MNHEY and CDR2 SVGEGT. CDR3 length equals 13 residues.

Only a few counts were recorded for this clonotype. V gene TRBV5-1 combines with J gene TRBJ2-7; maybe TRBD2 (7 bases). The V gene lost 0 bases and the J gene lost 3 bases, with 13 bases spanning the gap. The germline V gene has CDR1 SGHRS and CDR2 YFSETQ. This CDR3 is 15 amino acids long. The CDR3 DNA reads TGCGCCAGCAGCTTGGGGGGCGGGGGCGACTACGAGCAGTACTTC. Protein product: CASSLGGGGDYEQYF.

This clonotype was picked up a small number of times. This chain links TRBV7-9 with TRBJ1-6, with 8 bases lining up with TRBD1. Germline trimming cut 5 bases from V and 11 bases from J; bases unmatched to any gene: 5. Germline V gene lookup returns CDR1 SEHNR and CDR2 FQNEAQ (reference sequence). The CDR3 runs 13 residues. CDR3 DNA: TGTGCCAGCAGCCTTCGACAGGGGACACCCCTCCACTTT. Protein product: CASSLRQGTPLHF.

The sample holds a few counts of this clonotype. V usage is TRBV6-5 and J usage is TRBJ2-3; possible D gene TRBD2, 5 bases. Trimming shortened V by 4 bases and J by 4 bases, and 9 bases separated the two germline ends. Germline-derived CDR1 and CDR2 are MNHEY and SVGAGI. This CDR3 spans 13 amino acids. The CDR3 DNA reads TGTGCCAGCAGTTCCGACTACGCAGATACGCAGTATTTT. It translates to CASSSDYADTQYF.

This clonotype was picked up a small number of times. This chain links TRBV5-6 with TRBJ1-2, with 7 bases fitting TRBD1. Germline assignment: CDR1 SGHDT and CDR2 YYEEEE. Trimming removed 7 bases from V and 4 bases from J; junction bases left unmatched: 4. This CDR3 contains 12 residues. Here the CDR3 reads CASGRQGYGYTF. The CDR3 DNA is TGTGCCAGCGGACGACAGGGCTATGGCTACACCTTC.

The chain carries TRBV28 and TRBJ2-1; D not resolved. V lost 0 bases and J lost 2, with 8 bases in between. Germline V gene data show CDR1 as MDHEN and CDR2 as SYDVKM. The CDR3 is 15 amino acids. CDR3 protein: CASSLWGRTYNEQFF. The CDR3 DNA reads TGTGCCAGCAGTTTATGGGGCAGAACCTACAATGAGCAGTTCTTC.

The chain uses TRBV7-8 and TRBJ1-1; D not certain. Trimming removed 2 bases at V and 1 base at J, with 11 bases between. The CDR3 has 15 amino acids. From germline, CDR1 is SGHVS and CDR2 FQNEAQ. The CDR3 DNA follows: TGTGCCAGCAGCTTAAACCCTCAGGCGAACACTGAAGCTTTCTTT. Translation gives CASSLNPQANTEAFF.

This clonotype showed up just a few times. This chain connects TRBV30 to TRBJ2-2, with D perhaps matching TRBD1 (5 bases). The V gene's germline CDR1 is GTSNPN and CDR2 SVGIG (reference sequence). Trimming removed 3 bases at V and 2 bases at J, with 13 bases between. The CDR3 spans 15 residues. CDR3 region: CAWSPGLVNTGELFF. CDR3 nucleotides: TGTGCCTGGAGCCCAGGGTTGGTAAACACCGGGGAGCTGTTTTTT.

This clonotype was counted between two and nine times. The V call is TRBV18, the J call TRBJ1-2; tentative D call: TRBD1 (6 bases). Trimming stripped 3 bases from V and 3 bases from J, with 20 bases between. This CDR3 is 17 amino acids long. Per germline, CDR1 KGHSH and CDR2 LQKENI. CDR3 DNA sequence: TGTGCCAGCTCACCTGGACCGTGGGGGGCGTTGGACTATGGCTACACCTTC. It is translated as CASSPGPWGALDYGYTF. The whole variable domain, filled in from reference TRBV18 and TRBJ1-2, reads NAGVMQNPRHLVRRRGQEARLRCSPMKGHSHVYWYRQLPEEGLKFMVYLQKENIIDESGMPKERFSAEFPKEGPSILRIQQVVRGDSAAYFCASSPGPWGALDYGYTFGSGTRLTVV.

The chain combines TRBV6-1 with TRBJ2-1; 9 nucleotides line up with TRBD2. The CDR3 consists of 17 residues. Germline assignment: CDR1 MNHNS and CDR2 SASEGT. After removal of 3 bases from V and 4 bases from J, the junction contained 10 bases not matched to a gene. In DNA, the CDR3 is TGTGCCAGCAGTGAGGCGGGAGGGCCTTCATTTTACAATGAGCAGTTCTTC. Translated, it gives CASSEAGGPSFYNEQFF.